This TCR beta chain was sequenced in a study of T cell changes during pregnancy in multiple sclerosis. The CDR3 consists of 14 residues. From germline, CDR1 is SEHNR and CDR2 FQNEAQ (reference sequence). V lost 5 bases, J lost 4 bases, and 4 bases stayed unmatched. The repertoire was sequenced with immunoSEQ multiplex PCR; TCRdb's copy has only in-frame clones and lacks some. The sample carries more than 35,000 clones, 90% recorded once. Sequencing was performed on CD4+ T cells from peripheral blood mononuclear cells, taken in the first trimester of pregnancy. This receptor was taken from a female donor in good health, enrolled as a control in a pregnancy study. This chain links TRBV7-9 with TRBJ2-3, with TRBD1 matching 9 bases. CDR3 protein: CASSVDRGADTQYF. The CDR3 nucleotides read TGTGCCAGCAGCGTGGACAGGGGAGCAGATACGCAGTATTTT.